These 30 T cell receptor beta chains came from one sample sequenced in a study of T cells in Graves' hyperthyroidism and ophthalmopathy. Amplification yielded TCR beta CDR3 regions, with RNA transcripts as the source. HTBI primers drove first-round RT-PCR of the TCR CDR3. MiXCR, run by TCRdb on the multiplex PCR reads, gives a single entry per CDR3 protein. The data contain approximately 640,000 distinct CDR3 sequences, roughly 17% of them singletons. The sequenced material came from blood. These receptors were obtained from a man over 45 with Graves' hyperthyroidism.

The gene calls are TRBV27 and TRBJ2-1; 10 nucleotides line up with TRBD2. J was trimmed by 5 bases and V by 1 base; bases with no gene match: 8. The CDR3 runs to 17 residues. Germline CDR1 and CDR2: MNHEY and SMNVEV (reference sequence). The CDR3 is CASSLYQASGSHNEQFF. The CDR3 DNA is TGTGCCAGCAGTTTATACCAAGCTAGCGGGAGTCACAATGAGCAGTTCTTC.

This clonotype was observed a handful of times. This chain uses TRBV10-1 with TRBJ1-2, with unresolved D. This CDR3 region has 13 residues. Trimming shortened V by 3 bases and J by 0 bases, and 5 bases separated the two germline ends. Germline V CDR1 and CDR2: WNHNN, SYGVQD (reference sequence). This CDR3 reads CASSEQTNYGYTF. The CDR3 DNA is TGCGCCAGCAGTGAACAAACTAACTATGGCTACACCTTC.

Regarding this clonotype: One end of the junction does not line up with germline, which may come from a read error. The chain combines TRBV7-9 with TRBJ2-5; perhaps D is TRBD1 or TRBD2 (5 bases each). The V gene's germline CDR1 is SEHNR and CDR2 FQNEAQ (reference sequence). CDR3 length equals 12 residues. For the CDR3, the DNA is TGTGCCAGCAGCAGGGACCAACAGACCCAGTACTTC. Residues: CASSRDQQTQYF.

This clonotype was seen a few times. This chain links TRBV24-1 with TRBJ2-7, with D maybe TRBD2 (6 bases). The CDR3 extends over 15 amino acids. Trimming removed 5 bases from V and 7 bases from J, with 20 bases in between. Germline V gene lookup returns CDR1 KGHDR and CDR2 SFDVKD. This chain's CDR3 is CATSGGLNGGREQYF. In DNA, the CDR3 is TGTGCCACCAGTGGGGGCCTCAACGGGGGTCGGGAGCAGTACTTC.

In this sample, this clonotype turned up many times. The chain recombines TRBV20-1 with TRBJ1-4; 8 bases agree with TRBD1. The junction had 3 bases not matched to a gene; V was cut back by 0 bases and J by 0 bases. This CDR3 region has 16 residues. Looked up from germline, CDR1 is DFQATT and CDR2 is SNEGSKA (reference sequence). The CDR3 region is CSARDLQGATNEKLFF. The CDR3, as DNA: TGCAGTGCTAGAGATCTACAGGGGGCAACTAATGAAAAACTGTTTTTT.

This clonotype showed up many times. This chain connects TRBV12-5 to TRBJ2-1; either TRBD1 or TRBD2 may supply D (5 bases each). This CDR3 is 17 amino acids long. Germline CDR1 is LGHNT and CDR2 is FRNRAP. Trimming took 5 bases from V and 0 from J, leaving 17 bases between them. CDR3 nucleotide sequence: TGTGCTAGTGGTCCCCCCGGGACGTTGAGCTCCTACAATGAGCAGTTCTTC. The encoded protein is CASGPPGTLSSYNEQFF.

This clonotype was seen many times. As DNA, the CDR3 is TGTGCCAGCAGTGTCGTCTACGAGCAGTACTTC. This translates into CASSVVYEQYF. V usage is TRBV2 and J usage is TRBJ2-7; D is ambiguous. CDR3 size: 11 residues. Germline CDR1 and CDR2: SNHLY and FYNNEI. Trimming removed 4 bases from V and 3 bases from J, with 4 bases in between. The whole variable domain, remainder taken from reference TRBV2 and TRBJ2-7, is EPEVTQTPSHQVTQMGQEVILRCVPISNHLYFYWYRQILGQKVEFLVSFYNNEISEKSEIFDDQFSVERPDGSNFTLKIRSTKLEDSAMYFCASSVVYEQYFGPGTRLTVT.

V usage is TRBV28 and J usage is TRBJ1-5, with 9 positions matching TRBD1. V dropped 5 bases and J dropped 6; count of bases not matched to a gene: 17. This CDR3 region has 18 residues. Germline V lookup: CDR1 MDHEN, CDR2 SYDVKM. CDR3 region: CASSLTAVGTGLVQPQHF. The CDR3 DNA follows: TGTGCCAGCAGTCTGACCGCAGTAGGGACAGGGTTGGTTCAGCCCCAGCATTTT.

There are a few counts of this clonotype. This rearrangement joins TRBV30 to TRBJ2-1; the D gene is possibly TRBD1 (6 bases). The germline V and J ends were trimmed by 2 bases and 3 bases, with 8 bases remaining between them. The CDR3 is 13 residues long. Germline loops: CDR1 GTSNPN, CDR2 SVGIG (reference sequence). CDR3: CAWSLQGYNEQFF. Written as DNA, the CDR3 is TGTGCCTGGAGTTTACAGGGCTACAATGAGCAGTTCTTC.

The chain carries TRBV7-2 and TRBJ2-5; a weak D match, TRBD2 (5 bases). The CDR3 covers 14 residues. Trimming left V 0 bases short and J 1 base short, with 6 bases between. CDR1 SGHTA and CDR2 FQGNSA come from the germline V gene. Here the CDR3 reads CASSLAEAQETQYF. In DNA, the CDR3 is TGTGCCAGCAGCTTAGCGGAGGCCCAAGAGACCCAGTACTTC.

This clonotype was counted at least ten times. V usage is TRBV19 and J usage is TRBJ1-4; D gene uncertain. V gave up 4 bases and J gave up 2 bases, with 14 bases separating them. In germline, CDR1 is LNHDA, CDR2 SQIVND (reference sequence). This CDR3 region has 16 residues. This CDR3 is CASSRYSGWTNEKLFF. CDR3 DNA: TGTGCCAGTAGTAGGTACAGTGGGTGGACTAATGAAAAACTGTTTTTT.

The rearrangement uses TRBV9 and TRBJ2-2, with a weak D call TRBD2 (6 bases). V gave up 2 bases and J gave up 2 bases, with 10 bases separating them. This CDR3 has 15 residues. Germline values: CDR1 SGDLS, CDR2 YYNGEE. The CDR3 nucleotides read TGTGCCAGCAGCGTCCGGGACTCCAACACCGGGGAGCTGTTTTTT. Translated: CASSVRDSNTGELFF.

This clonotype was counted only a few times. V is TRBV4-3 and J is TRBJ2-7, with 9 bases matching TRBD2. V was clipped by 6 bases and J by 6 bases; unmatched bases: 9. The CDR3 covers 14 residues. The germline gives CDR1 LGHNA, CDR2 YSLEER. CDR3 protein: CASSGGREGREQYF. The DNA for the CDR3 is TGCGCCAGCAGTGGAGGGCGGGAGGGCCGCGAGCAGTACTTC.

The gene calls are TRBV5-6 and TRBJ2-5; TRBD1 aligns across 9 bases. CDR1 SGHDT and CDR2 YYEEEE come from the germline V gene. Germline trimming cut 3 bases from V and 5 bases from J; bases unmatched to any gene: 8. The CDR3 length is 15 residues. In nucleotides, the CDR3 is TGTGCCAGCAGCTCAGGGACAGGGCGGCTGGAGACCCAGTACTTC. Translating gives CASSSGTGRLETQYF.

The chain links TRBV28 to TRBJ1-1; maybe TRBD1 (6 bases). V shed 6 bases and J shed 6 bases, with 11 bases lying between them. CDR3 size: 12 residues. The germline V gene encodes CDR1 MDHEN and CDR2 SYDVKM. The CDR3 DNA is TGTGCCAGCAGACCAGAGGGGGCTGAAGCTTTCTTT. Translating gives CASRPEGAEAFF.

This chain links TRBV6-1 with TRBJ1-4; TRBD1 agrees at 7 bases. The germline gives CDR1 MNHNS, CDR2 SASEGT. CDR3 length: 15 residues. V trimming: 4 bases; J trimming: 3 bases; junction bases outside the gene matches: 5. The CDR3 region has the DNA TGTGCCAGCAGTGTACAGGGGTTAGCTAATGAAAAACTGTTTTTT. Its translation: CASSVQGLANEKLFF.

Many counts were recorded for this clonotype. The J gene is TRBJ1-1, the V gene TRBV6-2 or TRBV6-3; D remains ambiguous. The length of the CDR3 is 13 residues. CDR1 is MNHEY and CDR2 is SVGEGT in the germline V gene. V lost 10 bases and J lost 0, with 12 bases in between. This CDR3 reads CATAYRVNTEAFF. In DNA, the CDR3 is TGTGCCACCGCCTATCGGGTGAACACTGAAGCTTTCTTT.

This clonotype was counted once. The gene calls are TRBV6-5 and TRBJ1-2; D gene uncertain. The CDR3 loop spans 14 amino acids. Germline CDR1 MNHEY, CDR2 SVGAGI. Trimming left V 2 bases short and J 5 bases short, with 12 bases between. Written as DNA, the CDR3 is TGTGCCAGCAGTTACCGGTCACGAGAATATGGCTACACCTTC. Its protein is CASSYRSREYGYTF.

The chain uses TRBV5-1 and TRBJ1-3; D call uncertain. This CDR3 is 14 amino acids long. V shed 0 bases and J shed 4 bases, with 8 bases lying between them. The germline CDR1 and CDR2 sequences are SGHRS and YFSETQ. CDR3: CASSLGSPGNTIYF. The CDR3 coding sequence is TGCGCCAGCAGCTTGGGATCTCCCGGAAACACCATATATTTT. The full variable domain, in which reference TRBV5-1 and TRBJ1-3 provide the parts outside the CDR3, is KAGVTQTPRYLIKTRGQQVTLSCSPISGHRSVSWYQQTPGQGLQFLFEYFSETQRNKGNFPGRFSGRQFSNSRSEMNVSTLELGDSALYLCASSLGSPGNTIYFGEGSWLTVV.

The chain uses TRBV19 and TRBJ1-1, with 7 bases matching TRBD1. The junction had 4 bases not matched to a gene; V was cut back by 3 bases and J by 0 bases. The V gene's germline CDR1 is LNHDA and CDR2 SQIVND (reference sequence). The CDR3 is made up of 15 amino acids. CDR3 in amino acids: CASSIPGQVNTEAFF. The CDR3 DNA reads as TGTGCCAGTAGTATCCCAGGACAGGTGAACACTGAAGCTTTCTTT.

The chain is built from TRBV29-1 and TRBJ2-7, with unresolved D. The ends were cut back, 5 bases at V and 4 bases at J, with 15 bases in the middle. Germline CDR1 SQVTM, CDR2 ANQGSEA. The CDR3 is 13 amino acids. The DNA for the CDR3 is TGCAGCGTTAGGAAACCCCTCGAGTACGAGCAGTACTTC. Amino acid sequence: CSVRKPLEYEQYF.

This clonotype was picked up a small number of times. The chain carries TRBV7-2 and TRBJ2-7; a possible D gene is TRBD1 (5 bases). V was cut by 2 bases and J by 5 bases, with 13 bases left in between. CDR3 length: 14 residues. Looked up from germline, CDR1 is SGHTA and CDR2 is FQGNSA. CDR3 sequence (DNA): TGTGCCAGCAGCTTATTCAGGGATGGGCACGAGCAGTACTTC. Translation gives CASSLFRDGHEQYF. The variable domain in full, with the rest retrieved from reference TRBV7-2 and TRBJ2-7, is GAGVSQSPSNKVTEKGKDVELRCDPISGHTALYWYRQSLGQGLEFLIYFQGNSAPDKSGLPSDRFSAERTGGSVSTLTIQRTQQEDSAVYLCASSLFRDGHEQYFGPGTRLTVT.

This clonotype was seen repeatedly, ten times or more. The chain combines TRBV2 with TRBJ2-1; 12 nucleotides match TRBD2. This CDR3 is built from 13 residues. With V trimmed by 4 bases and J by 12 bases, 4 bases remained unmatched. In germline, CDR1 is SNHLY, CDR2 FYNNEI. The CDR3 DNA reads TGTGCCAGCAGTGGACTAGCGGGAGAATTGCAGTTCTTC. It is translated as CASSGLAGELQFF.

This clonotype came up a few times. This chain links TRBV28 with TRBJ2-7, with no clear D. Trimming took off 6 bases at V and 1 base at J, with 10 bases between the two ends. CDR3 length: 13 amino acids. Germline assignment: CDR1 MDHEN and CDR2 SYDVKM. CDR3 protein: CASSQNLSYEQYF. CDR3 nucleotides: TGTGCCAGCAGCCAAAACTTATCCTACGAGCAGTACTTC. The complete variable domain, with remaining parts taken from reference TRBV28 and TRBJ2-7, reads DVKVTQSSRYLVKRTGEKVFLECVQDMDHENMFWYRQDPGLGLRLIYFSYDVKMKEKGDIPEGYSVSREKKERFSLILESASTNQTSMYLCASSQNLSYEQYFGPGTRLTVT.

With regard to this clonotype: A junction end diverges from the germline sequence, so it may reflect a read error. The J gene is TRBJ2-7, the V gene TRBV29-1, with D maybe TRBD1 (6 bases). Germline V gives CDR1 SQVTM, CDR2 ANQGSEA. This CDR3 has 16 residues. This CDR3 reads CSVAGAQPPISDEQYF. CDR3 nucleotide sequence: TGCAGCGTGGCAGGGGCGCAACCCCCCATCTCCGACGAGCAGTACTTC.

This clonotype was seen ten or more times. The chain has TRBV20-1 and TRBJ2-7; D possibly corresponds to TRBD2 (6 bases). The CDR3 covers 13 residues. Trimming shortened V by 6 bases and J by 2 bases, and 14 bases separated the two germline ends. The germline gives CDR1 DFQATT, CDR2 SNEGSKA (reference sequence). DNA for the CDR3: TGCAGTGCCGCGTCGGGGGTACCCTACGAGCAGTACTTC. Its protein is CSAASGVPYEQYF.

This chain uses TRBV6-2 or TRBV6-3 with TRBJ1-2, with a tentative D call TRBD1 (5 bases). There are 14 residues in the CDR3. Trimming removed 6 bases at V and 9 bases at J, with 20 bases between. Germline assignment: CDR1 MNHEY and CDR2 SVGEGT. Here the CDR3 DNA reads TGTGCCAGCAGCCCACAGGACCCAGTTGTGAGCTACACCTTC. The encoded protein is CASSPQDPVVSYTF.

This clonotype was found many times. The CDR3 DNA reads as TGTGCCAGCTCGGGAGGGGACGGCTCCTACGAGCAGTACTTC. Translating it yields CASSGGDGSYEQYF. V and J are TRBV9 and TRBJ2-7, with 8 nucleotides matching TRBD2. CDR3 length: 14 residues. After removal of 7 bases from V and 0 bases from J, the junction contained 6 bases not matched to a gene. Germline CDR1 reads SGDLS; CDR2 reads YYNGEE.

This clonotype occurred many times. The chain combines TRBV6-2 or TRBV6-3 with TRBJ2-7; 9 positions match TRBD2. The CDR3 contains 14 residues. J was trimmed by 0 bases and V by 8 bases; bases with no gene match: 5. Germline V gene lookup returns CDR1 MNHEY and CDR2 SVGEGT. The CDR3 is CASHSTSGSYEQYF. The CDR3, as DNA: TGTGCCAGCCACTCGACTAGCGGCTCCTACGAGCAGTACTTC.

This clonotype was seen only a few times. J is TRBJ2-1 and V is TRBV4-1; maybe TRBD2 (5 bases). From germline, CDR1 is MGHRA and CDR2 YSYEKL. The CDR3 totals 15 residues. Trimming left V 0 bases short and J 4 bases short, with 10 bases between. CDR3 nucleotide sequence: TGCGCCAGCAGCCAAGAGTCTAGCAGTTACAATGAGCAGTTCTTC. This translates into CASSQESSSYNEQFF.